Listed below are T cell receptor beta chains from one sample, sequenced in a study of shared clonotypes between healthy human individuals. Repertoires were generated with immunoSEQ multiplex PCR, while TCRdb's copy carries only in-frame clones and drops some. The table records 2 million to 2.5 million clones, about 92% of them present only once. The material sequenced was naive CD8+ T cells from PBMCs. These receptor sequences come from a young man in good health. Some clones in this sample may be carry-over from other donors' samples. Both conserved end residues are part of each CDR3. The order of the fields is D gene, clone size, V gene, CDR3 length, J gene, CDR3 protein, CDR3 DNA. A D gene is named only where the DNA matches it firmly. Only part of the rows carry a size: once, few, many, or a class if the clone is expanded.

>-|-|TRBV5-6|15|TRBJ1-5
CASSFGISSNQPQHF
TGTGCCAGCAGCTTTGGGATATCGAGCAATCAGCCCCAGCATTTT
>TRBD2|-|TRBV7-2|14|TRBJ2-7
CASSPVAGDYEQYF
TGTGCCAGCAGCCCGGTAGCGGGAGACTACGAGCAGTACTTC
>-|-|TRBV29-1|13|TRBJ2-1
CSSMTRTYNEQFF
TGCAGCTCGATGACACGGACCTACAATGAGCAGTTCTTC
>-|-|TRBV2|18|TRBJ2-7
CASLVWNRRKPTTREQYF
TGTGCCAGCCTCGTTTGGAACCGAAGAAAACCGACGACGCGGGAGCAGTACTTC
>-|-|TRBV4-1|15|TRBJ2-3
CASSQNRALTDTQYF
TGCGCCAGCAGCCAGAACCGGGCCTTAACAGATACGCAGTATTTT
>-|-|TRBV10-3|19|TRBJ1-4
CAISDPQGQKVATNEKLFF
TGTGCCATCAGTGATCCTCAAGGACAGAAAGTTGCAACTAATGAAAAACTGTTTTTT
>TRBD2|-|TRBV10-2|15|TRBJ2-7
CASSGPSGSLYEQYF
TGCGCCAGCAGTGGGCCGAGCGGGAGCCTCTACGAGCAGTACTTC
>-|-|TRBV7-6|16|TRBJ2-7
CASSLGARDLPYEQYF
TGTGCCAGCAGCTTAGGCGCGCGGGACCTTCCCTACGAGCAGTACTTC
>-|-|TRBV5-6|15|TRBJ2-7
CASSLGSGFSYEQYF
TGTGCCAGCAGCTTGGGGTCAGGTTTCTCCTACGAGCAGTACTTC
>TRBD2|-|TRBV27|17|TRBJ2-3
CASRLTRLAGYTDTQYF
TGTGCCAGCAGGCTGACCCGACTAGCGGGGTACACAGATACGCAGTATTTT
>-|-|TRBV9|15|TRBJ1-1
CASSAAGADFTEAFF
TGTGCCAGCAGCGCCGCCGGGGCAGACTTCACTGAAGCTTTCTTT
>-|-|TRBV27|17|TRBJ2-2
CASSPYWVAGNTGELFF
TGTGCCAGCAGTCCATACTGGGTGGCGGGAAACACCGGGGAGCTGTTTTTT
>-|few|TRBV7-9|13|TRBJ1-1
CASSSVGNLEAFF
TGTGCCAGCAGCTCTGTCGGGAACCTTGAAGCTTTCTTT
>TRBD1|-|TRBV28|14|TRBJ1-2
CASRTGGTNYGYTF
TGTGCCAGCAGGACAGGGGGAACCAACTATGGCTACACCTTC
>TRBD2|-|TRBV19|15|TRBJ2-1
CASSILAGAGNEQFF
TGTGCCAGTAGTATTCTAGCGGGAGCCGGGAATGAGCAGTTCTTC
>-|once|TRBV6-1|13|TRBJ2-7
CASSVRAGYEQYF
TGTGCCAGCAGTGTCAGGGCCGGCTACGAGCAGTACTTC
>TRBD1|-|TRBV29-1|13|TRBJ1-1
CSVVDRGNTEAFF
TGCAGCGTTGTGGACAGGGGGAACACTGAAGCTTTCTTT
>TRBD1|-|TRBV6-1|15|TRBJ1-2
CASSEVMGQGYGYTF
TGTGCCAGCAGTGAAGTTATGGGACAGGGTTATGGCTACACCTTC
>TRBD1|-|TRBV7-8|19|TRBJ2-6
CASSLAGQGDNSGANVLTF
TGTGCCAGCAGCTTAGCGGGACAGGGAGACAACTCTGGGGCCAACGTCCTGACTTTC
>-|-|TRBV5-1|11|TRBJ1-1
CASSSAAGSFF
TGCGCCAGCAGCTCCGCGGCGGGGTCTTTCTTT
>TRBD2|once|TRBV30|15|TRBJ2-1
CAWSTRRGGYNEQFF
TGTGCCTGGAGCACGAGGAGGGGAGGGTACAATGAGCAGTTCTTC
>-|once|TRBV30|14|TRBJ1-4
CAWSRLATNEKLFF
TGTGCCTGGAGCCGACTCGCAACTAATGAAAAACTGTTTTTT
>TRBD2|-|TRBV27|15|TRBJ2-7
CASSSGLGRAYEQYF
TGTGCCAGCAGTTCGGGACTGGGGAGGGCGTACGAGCAGTACTTC
>TRBD2|-|TRBV2|17|TRBJ2-7
CASSGLWLVAGAHEQYF
TGTGCCAGCAGTGGGCTTTGGTTGGTAGCGGGAGCCCACGAGCAGTACTTC
>TRBD1|-|TRBV28|14|TRBJ1-2
CASSSGTASYGYTF
TGTGCCAGCAGTTCCGGGACAGCATCCTATGGCTACACCTTC
>-|once|TRBV9|15|TRBJ2-1
CASSVGDSPYNEQFF
TGTGCCAGCAGCGTAGGGGACTCCCCCTACAATGAGCAGTTCTTC
>-|-|TRBV19|13|TRBJ1-1
CASRNTMNTEAFF
TGTGCCAGTAGGAATACGATGAACACTGAAGCTTTCTTT
>TRBD1|-|TRBV27|15|TRBJ1-5
CASSLSGQGNQPQHF
TGTGCCAGCAGTTTATCCGGACAGGGGAATCAGCCCCAGCATTTT
>TRBD2|-|TRBV9|15|TRBJ2-5
CASSDRTSGQETQYF
TGTGCCAGCAGCGACCGAACTAGCGGCCAAGAGACCCAGTACTTC
>-|-|TRBV9|15|TRBJ2-2
CASSPWGANTGELFF
TGTGCCAGCAGCCCCTGGGGAGCGAACACCGGGGAGCTGTTTTTT
>TRBD2|-|TRBV13|15|TRBJ2-7
CASSLLAGGFYEQYF
TGTGCCAGCAGCTTACTAGCGGGAGGATTCTACGAGCAGTACTTC
>TRBD1|-|TRBV7-9|14|TRBJ2-7
CASSLVGTAYEQYF
TGTGCCAGCAGCTTAGTCGGGACAGCTTACGAGCAGTACTTC
>-|-|TRBV27|15|TRBJ1-5
CASSLAGPGNQPQHF
TGTGCCAGCAGTTTAGCAGGGCCGGGCAATCAGCCCCAGCATTTT
>-|once|TRBV19|15|TRBJ1-5
CASSIFWTDNQPQHF
TGTGCCAGTAGTATCTTTTGGACGGACAATCAGCCCCAGCATTTT
>-|-|TRBV5-4|13|TRBJ2-7
CASSLDKPYEQYF
TGTGCCAGCAGCTTGGACAAGCCCTACGAGCAGTACTTC
>TRBD2|once|TRBV29-1|15|TRBJ2-1
CSVLFLAGGDNEQFF
TGCAGCGTACTATTTCTAGCGGGAGGCGACAATGAGCAGTTCTTC
>-|-|TRBV11-2|16|TRBJ2-3
CASSLGTQPSTDTQYF
TGTGCCAGCAGCTTAGGGACTCAGCCTAGCACAGATACGCAGTATTTT
>TRBD1|-|TRBV4-1|14|TRBJ1-4
CASGGQALGEKLFF
TGCGCCAGCGGAGGACAGGCCTTAGGGGAAAAACTGTTTTTT
>-|-|TRBV5-4|15|TRBJ2-1
CASRGLKEGPNEQFF
TGTGCCAGCCGCGGGTTGAAGGAAGGGCCAAATGAGCAGTTCTTC
>-|-|TRBV4-1|16|TRBJ2-2
CASSPTPGWDTGELFF
TGCGCCAGCAGCCCAACCCCAGGGTGGGACACCGGGGAGCTGTTTTTT
>-|-|TRBV6-4|11|TRBJ2-1
CASSRGHQQFF
TGTGCCAGCAGTCGGGGACACCAGCAGTTCTTC
>TRBD2|once|TRBV7-3|15|TRBJ2-7
CASSELAGGSYEQYF
TGTGCCAGCAGCGAACTAGCGGGAGGATCCTACGAGCAGTACTTC
>TRBD2|-|TRBV29-1|19|TRBJ2-2
CSVEGAEGTSGGITGELFF
TGCAGCGTTGAAGGGGCGGAGGGGACTAGCGGGGGAATCACCGGGGAGCTGTTTTTT
>-|-|TRBV4-1|15|TRBJ1-1
CASSRSSSLNAEAFF
TGCGCCAGCAGCCGATCCTCGAGCCTCAACGCTGAAGCTTTCTTT
>TRBD1|-|TRBV30|14|TRBJ2-3
CAWSPGQGTDTQYF
TGTGCCTGGAGCCCGGGACAGGGGACAGATACGCAGTATTTT
>TRBD1|few|TRBV30|12|TRBJ1-1
CAWRPTGAEAFF
TGTGCCTGGAGGCCGACAGGGGCTGAAGCTTTCTTT
>TRBD2|-|TRBV5-1|13|TRBJ2-7
CASGGGSSYEQYF
TGCGCCAGCGGGGGAGGGAGCTCCTACGAGCAGTACTTC
>TRBD2|-|TRBV11-2|13|TRBJ2-5
CASSEAAGGAQYF
TGTGCCAGCAGCGAGGCCGCTGGGGGGGCCCAGTACTTC
>TRBD2|-|TRBV5-1|17|TRBJ2-1
CASKWTSGLSSYNEQFF
TGCGCCAGCAAATGGACTAGCGGGTTGAGCTCCTACAATGAGCAGTTCTTC
>-|-|TRBV5-8|13|TRBJ1-3
CASPTASGNTIYF
TGTGCCAGTCCGACAGCCTCTGGAAACACCATATATTTT
>-|few|TRBV27|14|TRBJ2-1
CASLSLLSYNEQFF
TGTGCCAGCCTGTCCCTTCTCTCCTACAATGAGCAGTTCTTC
>-|-|TRBV6-4|12|TRBJ2-2
CASSQNTGELFF
TGTGCCAGCAGTCAAAACACCGGGGAGCTGTTTTTT
>TRBD2|-|TRBV7-6|14|TRBJ2-1
CASSPGLAGVEQFF
TGTGCCAGCAGCCCAGGACTAGCGGGAGTTGAGCAGTTCTTC
>TRBD1|once|TRBV7-3|16|TRBJ2-3
CASSSRQGAGTDTQYF
TGTGCCAGCAGCTCTCGACAGGGGGCAGGTACAGATACGCAGTATTTT
>-|-|TRBV4-1|15|TRBJ2-1
CASSQGPGTRGEQFF
TGCGCCAGCAGCCAAGGGCCCGGGACTCGGGGTGAGCAGTTCTTC
>-|few|TRBV27|14|TRBJ1-5
CASSLLGGSRPQHF
TGTGCCAGCAGTTTATTGGGGGGCTCTCGGCCCCAGCATTTT
>-|-|TRBV27|13|TRBJ1-1
CASSHDSRVVAFF
TGTGCCAGCAGTCACGACAGCCGGGTTGTAGCTTTCTTT